This T cell receptor beta chain appears in the sequencing data of a study of blood T cell repertoires in COVID-19. Methods used by the authors: How many nucleated cells were present was estimated from reference gene primer amplification. The table came from immunoSEQ multiplex PCR; TCRdb's copy has only in-frame clones and leaves some out. From that table come the V and J calls and clone size; the DNA was used to work out D and trimming. The repertoire holds some 66,000 clones, with roughly 80% as singletons. With V trimmed by 10 bases and J by 9 bases, 12 bases remained unmatched. The CDR3 is made up of 14 amino acids. CDR1 is MNHEY, CDR2 SVGAGI, per germline.

The sequenced material came from peripheral blood. This rearrangement joins TRBV6-5 to TRBJ1-6; 7 positions agree with TRBD1. This sequence originates from a man between 60 and 70 years old with acute or convalescent COVID-19. The CDR3 loop reads CATQLQTGISPLHF. The CDR3 DNA follows: TGTGCCACCCAGTTACAGACAGGGATTTCACCCCTCCACTTT.